The next 27 T cell receptor beta chains were all read from a single sample in a study of blood T cell repertoires in COVID-19. Produced via immunoSEQ multiplex PCR; TCRdb's table is partial and in-frame only. The repertoire holds roughly 98,000 clones, with 70% to 90% as singletons. Sequencing input: peripheral blood. The receptors derive from a woman aged 70 to 79 with active or convalescent COVID-19.

This CDR3 is CASSQDGPGYGRPQHF. Here the CDR3 DNA reads TGCGCCAGCAGCCAAGATGGCCCAGGGTATGGGCGGCCCCAGCATTTT. This rearrangement joins TRBV4-1 to TRBJ1-5, with D perhaps TRBD1 (5 bases). CDR3 length equals 16 residues. Trimming left V 0 bases short and J 9 bases short, with 18 bases between. Germline V gives CDR1 MGHRA, CDR2 YSYEKL.

V is TRBV27 and J is TRBJ1-1, with a possible D match to TRBD1 (5 bases). The CDR3 runs 13 residues. The V end was cut by 10 bases, the J end by 3 bases, with 15 bases between. From germline, CDR1 is MNHEY and CDR2 SMNVEV (reference sequence). The CDR3: CATKGRADTEAFF. In nucleotides, the CDR3 is TGTGCCACCAAGGGCAGGGCCGACACTGAAGCTTTCTTT.

This chain uses TRBV2 with TRBJ2-1; 12 nucleotides align to TRBD2. Germline CDR1 reads SNHLY; CDR2 reads FYNNEI. The CDR3 runs to 18 residues. The junction had 9 bases not matched to a gene; V was cut back by 6 bases and J by 0 bases. CDR3 coding DNA: TGTGCCAGCAGAGAACTAGCGGGGGGCGGAAGCTCCTACAATGAGCAGTTCTTC. Its translation is CASRELAGGGSSYNEQFF.

The V and J genes are TRBV11-1 and TRBJ2-7; 7 bases match TRBD1. The CDR3 sequence is 15 residues long. Germline V gene lookup returns CDR1 SGHAT and CDR2 FQDESV (reference sequence). The junction had 3 bases not matched to a gene; V was cut back by 1 base and J by 0 bases. The chain's CDR3 is CASSLDGDSSYEQYF. The DNA for the CDR3 is TGTGCCAGCAGCTTAGATGGGGACAGCTCCTACGAGCAGTACTTC.

The chain couples TRBV5-1 to TRBJ1-5; 7 bases match TRBD1. This CDR3 region has 14 residues. The ends lost 0 bases at V and 6 bases at J; junction bases unmatched: 3. CDR1 is SGHRS and CDR2 is YFSETQ in the germline V gene. The CDR3, as DNA: TGCGCCAGCAGCTTGGAGGCAGGGGGTCAGCCCCAGCATTTT. Encoded protein: CASSLEAGGQPQHF.

This clone was found once. The chain joins TRBV4-3 to TRBJ2-5; 7 nucleotides line up with TRBD2. V gave up 1 base and J gave up 2 bases; unmatched junction bases: 7. The CDR3 has 16 amino acids. Per the germline V gene, CDR1 is LGHNA and CDR2 is YSLEER. CDR3 residues: CASSQGGTIGQETQYF. CDR3 DNA sequence: TGCGCCAGCAGCCAAGGAGGGACTATCGGGCAAGAGACCCAGTACTTC.

The chain has TRBV7-6 and TRBJ2-3; D is ambiguous. CDR1 and CDR2 (germline): SGHVS, FNYEAQ. The V and J ends lost 5 bases and 0 bases respectively, with 18 bases between them. CDR3 length: 17 amino acids. CDR3 sequence reads: CASSPSVQSISTDTQYF. The CDR3 DNA follows: TGTGCCAGCAGCCCGAGTGTACAGTCGATTAGCACAGATACGCAGTATTTT.

The rearrangement joins TRBV18 to TRBJ2-5; D is perhaps TRBD2 (7 bases). This CDR3 has 14 amino acids. The V end was cut by 3 bases, the J end by 5 bases, with 13 bases between. The germline V gene encodes CDR1 KGHSH and CDR2 LQKENI. The CDR3 bases are TGTGCCAGCTCACCGTCGGGGGGCGCGGAGACCCAGTACTTC. As protein: CASSPSGGAETQYF. Looking up the rest from reference TRBV18 and TRBJ2-5 gives the full variable domain: NAGVMQNPRHLVRRRGQEARLRCSPMKGHSHVYWYRQLPEEGLKFMVYLQKENIIDESGMPKERFSAEFPKEGPSILRIQQVVRGDSAAYFCASSPSGGAETQYFGPGTRLLVL.

The V call is TRBV6-2 or TRBV6-3, the J call TRBJ2-3, with 11 bases matching TRBD2. The CDR3 totals 15 residues. V lost 2 bases to trimming and J lost 8 bases; unmatched junction nucleotides: 6. The V gene's germline CDR1 is MNHEY and CDR2 SVGEGT. The DNA of the CDR3 is TGTGCCAGCAGTTACCTTAGCGGGGGGGCCCGTACGCAGTATTTT. It specifies CASSYLSGGARTQYF.

This chain links TRBV9 with TRBJ2-2; maybe TRBD1 (6 bases). Germline V CDR1 and CDR2: SGDLS, YYNGEE. CDR3 length: 14 residues. V lost 6 bases and J 2 bases, leaving 11 bases between the germline ends. The CDR3 region has the DNA TGTGCCAGCAACAACAGGGTAAACACCGGGGAGCTGTTTTTT. It is translated as CASNNRVNTGELFF.

The J gene is TRBJ2-3, the V gene TRBV2; TRBD2 matches at 13 bases. V was pared by 6 bases and J by 4 bases, with 4 bases of the junction left unmatched. Germline CDR1 is SNHLY and CDR2 is FYNNEI. CDR3 length: 15 residues. The CDR3 loop is CASRILAGGPDTQYF. The CDR3 DNA follows: TGTGCCAGCAGGATACTAGCGGGGGGGCCAGATACGCAGTATTTT.

This chain links TRBV9 with TRBJ2-1; 9 positions agree with TRBD2. J lost 4 bases, V lost 1 base, and 6 bases had no gene match. The CDR3 is 16 residues long. The V gene's germline CDR1 is SGDLS and CDR2 YYNGEE. This chain's CDR3 is CASSVLSGGIYNEQFF. As DNA, the CDR3 is TGTGCCAGCAGCGTACTGAGCGGGGGGATATACAATGAGCAGTTCTTC. The whole variable domain, filled in from reference TRBV9 and TRBJ2-1, reads DSGVTQTPKHLITATGQRVTLRCSPRSGDLSVYWYQQSLDQGLQFLIQYYNGEERAKGNILERFSAQQFPDLHSELNLSSLELGDSALYFCASSVLSGGIYNEQFFGPGTRLTVL.

The rearrangement uses TRBV15 and TRBJ2-1; 12 bases are a match to TRBD2. This CDR3 has 17 amino acids. CDR1 and CDR2 (germline): LNHNV, YYDKDF (reference sequence). The V and J ends lost 3 bases and 7 bases, in that order; junction bases with no gene match: 10. Here the CDR3 reads CATSSAKTSGGLNEQFF. The DNA for the CDR3 is TGTGCCACCAGCAGCGCCAAGACTAGCGGGGGCCTGAATGAGCAGTTCTTC.

The chain combines TRBV5-4 with TRBJ1-2; the match to TRBD1 covers 9 bases. V lost 4 bases, J lost 2 bases, and 6 bases stayed unmatched. CDR1 is SGHNT, CDR2 YYREEE, per germline (reference sequence). The CDR3 spans 15 residues. The chain's CDR3 is CASSRDGQGNYGYTF. Written as DNA, the CDR3 is TGTGCCAGCAGCAGAGACGGACAGGGGAACTATGGCTACACCTTC.

This clone was observed a handful of times. This rearrangement joins TRBV5-1 to TRBJ1-3; a possible D gene is TRBD1 (6 bases). Trimming pared 4 bases from V and 2 bases from J, leaving 13 bases between. This CDR3 has 15 amino acids. Germline V gene lookup returns CDR1 SGHRS and CDR2 YFSETQ. CDR3 in DNA: TGCGCCAGCAGCCCAACAGGGAGCGCTGGAAACACCATATATTTT. Protein sequence: CASSPTGSAGNTIYF. The whole variable domain, remainder taken from reference TRBV5-1 and TRBJ1-3, is KAGVTQTPRYLIKTRGQQVTLSCSPISGHRSVSWYQQTPGQGLQFLFEYFSETQRNKGNFPGRFSGRQFSNSRSEMNVSTLELGDSALYLCASSPTGSAGNTIYFGEGSWLTVV.

The chain joins TRBV6-1 to TRBJ2-3, with D perhaps TRBD1 (6 bases). This CDR3 is built from 18 residues. V lost 1 base, J lost 6 bases, and 23 bases lay in between. Germline V gene data show CDR1 as MNHNS and CDR2 as SASEGT. The CDR3 bases are TGTGCCAGCAGTGAAGGACGTGGGTCCGCAGCCCAGGGGGATACGCAGTATTTT. Translated, it gives CASSEGRGSAAQGDTQYF.

Only a few counts were recorded for this clone. The genes are TRBV2 and TRBJ1-5; D is unresolved. This CDR3 is 15 amino acids long. Between the trimmed V and J ends, which lost 3 bases and 2 bases, there was a span of 11 bases. In germline, CDR1 is SNHLY, CDR2 FYNNEI. CDR3 sequence (DNA): TGTGCCAGCAGTGACTCGTCCGGGGGCAATCAGCCCCAGCATTTT. It is translated as CASSDSSGGNQPQHF.

J is TRBJ1-2 and V is TRBV28; 9 nucleotides match TRBD1. Per germline, CDR1 MDHEN and CDR2 SYDVKM. J gave up 0 bases and V 6 bases, and 5 bases lay outside the gene matches. The length of the CDR3 is 15 residues. As DNA, the CDR3 is TGTGCCAGCAGGTCCACAGGGGGCCCTAACTATGGCTACACCTTC. Translated: CASRSTGGPNYGYTF.

The chain is built from TRBV5-1 and TRBJ2-6; TRBD1 is a possible D gene (5 bases). Between the trimmed V and J ends, which lost 0 bases and 2 bases, there was a span of 9 bases. The CDR3 has 16 residues. Germline V gene sequence: CDR1 SGHRS, CDR2 YFSETQ. The CDR3 loop is CASSLGPGPGANVLTF. The DNA for the CDR3 is TGCGCCAGCAGCTTGGGTCCAGGGCCTGGGGCCAACGTCCTGACTTTC. Complete variable domain (other parts from reference TRBV5-1 and TRBJ2-6): KAGVTQTPRYLIKTRGQQVTLSCSPISGHRSVSWYQQTPGQGLQFLFEYFSETQRNKGNFPGRFSGRQFSNSRSEMNVSTLELGDSALYLCASSLGPGPGANVLTFGAGSRLTVL.

V and J are TRBV5-1 and TRBJ1-1; D is possibly TRBD1 (5 bases). V lost 6 bases and J 6 bases, leaving 21 bases between the germline ends. The CDR3 is 15 residues long. Germline CDR1 SGHRS, CDR2 YFSETQ. CDR3 DNA sequence: TGCGCCAGCACTCTCTCCGGGAGGGGTGGTTCTGAAGCTTTCTTT. Translation: CASTLSGRGGSEAFF.

J is TRBJ1-3 and V is TRBV7-2; D is unresolved. V lost 5 bases and J lost 0, with 11 bases in between. Germline values: CDR1 SGHTA, CDR2 FQGNSA. This CDR3 comprises 15 residues. The DNA for the CDR3 is TGTGCCAGCAGCCCCAGAGGGATCTCTGGAAACACCATATATTTT. Translation: CASSPRGISGNTIYF.

The genes are TRBV14 and TRBJ2-2; unclear D gene. V lost 0 bases to trimming and J lost 2 bases, with 7 bases between them. The CDR3 is 15 residues long. Germline V CDR1 and CDR2: SGHDN, FVKESK. CDR3 loop: CASSQEGYNTGELFF. The CDR3 coding sequence is TGTGCCAGCAGCCAAGAGGGCTATAACACCGGGGAGCTGTTTTTT.

V and J are TRBV7-9 and TRBJ1-5; the match to TRBD1 covers 9 bases. Germline lookup yields CDR1 SEHNR and CDR2 FQNEAQ (reference sequence). Losses at the gene ends were 8 bases for V and 2 bases for J; bases not matched to a gene: 10. This CDR3 has 16 amino acids. Written as DNA, the CDR3 is TGTGCCAGCGAGTCAACGCGGACAGGGGGCAATCAGCCCCAGCATTTT. Protein: CASESTRTGGNQPQHF.

The DNA of the CDR3 is TGCGCCAGCAGCCAAGAGGGCGGGGGAGGGCCGTATTTT. Its protein product is CASSQEGGGGPYF. The chain carries TRBV4-3 and TRBJ2-3; 7 bases line up with TRBD2. The ends lost 0 bases at V and 14 bases at J; junction bases unmatched: 8. The germline V gene has CDR1 LGHNA and CDR2 YSLEER. The CDR3 contains 13 residues.

The CDR3 coding sequence is TGTGCCAGCTCACTCCAAGGGGTTAACTATGGCTACACCTTC. It is translated as CASSLQGVNYGYTF. The V and J genes are TRBV18 and TRBJ1-2, with D perhaps TRBD1 (5 bases). Germline CDR1 is KGHSH and CDR2 is LQKENI. This CDR3 spans 14 amino acids. Trimming cost V 4 bases and J 1 base, with 10 bases left between them.

The chain links TRBV6-5 to TRBJ1-2; D is possibly TRBD1 (6 bases). CDR1 is MNHEY and CDR2 is SVGAGI in the germline V gene. V lost 10 bases, J lost 3 bases, and 18 bases lay in between. CDR3 length: 14 residues. CDR3 amino acids: CATQTGRSDYGYTF. CDR3 coding DNA: TGTGCCACCCAAACAGGGAGAAGTGACTATGGCTACACCTTC.

The chain uses TRBV11-2 and TRBJ2-5, with 12 bases that match TRBD2. CDR1 and CDR2 from the germline V gene are SGHAT and FQNNGV. This CDR3 has 16 amino acids. V was clipped by 5 bases and J by 5 bases; unmatched bases: 9. The CDR3: CASSPRLAGEGETQYF. DNA of the CDR3: TGTGCCAGCAGCCCTCGACTAGCGGGGGAAGGGGAGACCCAGTACTTC.